This T cell receptor (beta chain) derives from a study of metastatic and nonmetastatic thyroid tumors. Whole-study context: Repertoires from malignant and benign thyroid patients were compared across blood and tumor or nodule tissue. Study-wide points: It was reported that TCR beta diversity was significantly higher in malignant thyroid tumors than benign nodules, in blood and tumor.

In germline, CDR1 is MRHNA, CDR2 SNTAGT. Trimming stripped 3 bases from V and 5 bases from J, with 3 bases between. This CDR3 region has 11 residues. As concerns this clone: Its antigen is unidentified.

Patients underwent thyroid surgery, and none had received any treatment before it. Original methodology: A classifier of distant metastasis in papillary thyroid cancer was built from CDR3 differences (across clinicopathological groups). TCRdb re-called the PCR reads through MiXCR. TCRdb assigned the V and J calls; the authors' analysis was not used. This sample has 15,000 to 25,000 clones, with approximately 25% found just once. The sample taken for sequencing was blood. The chain uses TRBV6-4 and TRBJ2-3, with D unclear. The source is a male donor with papillary thyroid cancer or a benign thyroid nodule (not recorded which). Some clones in this sample may be carry-over from other donors' samples. The CDR3 reads CASSEGDTQYF. In nucleotides, the CDR3 is TGTGCCAGCAGTGAGGGAGATACGCAGTATTTT.